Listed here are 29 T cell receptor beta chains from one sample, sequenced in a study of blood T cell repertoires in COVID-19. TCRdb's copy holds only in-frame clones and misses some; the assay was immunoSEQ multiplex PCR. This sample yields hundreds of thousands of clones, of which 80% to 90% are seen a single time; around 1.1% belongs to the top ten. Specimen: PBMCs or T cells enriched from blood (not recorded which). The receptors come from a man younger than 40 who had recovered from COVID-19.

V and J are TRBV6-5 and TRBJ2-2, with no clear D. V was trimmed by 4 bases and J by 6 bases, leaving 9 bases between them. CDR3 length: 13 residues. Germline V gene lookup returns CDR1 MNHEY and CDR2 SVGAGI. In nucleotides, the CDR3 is TGTGCCAGCAGTTCTCCCGGGTCCGGGGAGCTGTTTTTT. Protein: CASSSPGSGELFF.

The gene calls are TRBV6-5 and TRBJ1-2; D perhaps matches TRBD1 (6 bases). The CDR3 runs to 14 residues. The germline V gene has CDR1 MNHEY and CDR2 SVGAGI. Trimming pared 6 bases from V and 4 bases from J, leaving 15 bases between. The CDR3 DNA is TGTGCCAGCAGAGAGGGGGGGGAAATCTATGGCTACACCTTC. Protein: CASREGGEIYGYTF.

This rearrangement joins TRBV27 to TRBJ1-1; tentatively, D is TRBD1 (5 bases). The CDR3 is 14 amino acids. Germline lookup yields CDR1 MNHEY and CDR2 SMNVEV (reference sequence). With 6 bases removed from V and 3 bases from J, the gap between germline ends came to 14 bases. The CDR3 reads CASRLISRDTEAFF. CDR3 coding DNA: TGTGCCAGCAGGCTAATCAGCAGGGACACTGAAGCTTTCTTT.

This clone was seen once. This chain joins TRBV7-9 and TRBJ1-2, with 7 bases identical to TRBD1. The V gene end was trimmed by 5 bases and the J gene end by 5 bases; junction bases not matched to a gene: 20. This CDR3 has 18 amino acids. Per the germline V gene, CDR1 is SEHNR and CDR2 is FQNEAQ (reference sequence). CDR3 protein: CASSTLPGGRSDMYGYTF. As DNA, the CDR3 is TGTGCCAGCAGCACCTTGCCAGGGGGTCGTTCGGATATGTATGGCTACACCTTC.

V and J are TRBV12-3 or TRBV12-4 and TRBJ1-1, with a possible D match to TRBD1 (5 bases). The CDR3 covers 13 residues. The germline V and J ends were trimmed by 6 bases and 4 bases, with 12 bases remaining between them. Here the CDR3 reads CASSRVSATEAFF. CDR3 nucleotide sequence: TGTGCCAGCAGCAGGGTTTCAGCCACTGAAGCTTTCTTT.

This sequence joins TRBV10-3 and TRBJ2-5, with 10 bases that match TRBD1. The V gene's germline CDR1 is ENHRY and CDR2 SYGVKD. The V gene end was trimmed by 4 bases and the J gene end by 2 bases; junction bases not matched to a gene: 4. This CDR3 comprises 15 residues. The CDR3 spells CAISATGGGQETQYF. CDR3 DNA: TGTGCCATCAGTGCGACAGGGGGCGGACAAGAGACCCAGTACTTC.

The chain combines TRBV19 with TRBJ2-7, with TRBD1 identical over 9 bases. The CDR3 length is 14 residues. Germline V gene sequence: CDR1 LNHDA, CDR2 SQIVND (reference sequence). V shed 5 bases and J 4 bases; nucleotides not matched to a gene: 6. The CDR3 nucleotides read TGTGCCAGTAGTCCCTTACAGGGGGCGTACGAGCAGTACTTC. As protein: CASSPLQGAYEQYF.

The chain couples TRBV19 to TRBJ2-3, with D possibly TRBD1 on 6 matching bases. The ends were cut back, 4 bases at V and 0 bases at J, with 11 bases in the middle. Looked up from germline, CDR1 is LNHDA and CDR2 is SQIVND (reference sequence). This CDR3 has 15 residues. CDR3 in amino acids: CASSSTGSSTDTQYF. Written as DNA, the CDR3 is TGTGCCAGTAGTAGTACAGGGTCGAGCACAGATACGCAGTATTTT.

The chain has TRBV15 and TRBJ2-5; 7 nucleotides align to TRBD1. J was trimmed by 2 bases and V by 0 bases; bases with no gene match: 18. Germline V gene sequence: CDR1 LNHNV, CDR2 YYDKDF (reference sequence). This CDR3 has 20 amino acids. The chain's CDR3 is CATSRDKLRTLVGQQETQYF. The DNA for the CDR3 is TGTGCCACCAGCAGAGATAAACTCCGGACGCTGGTGGGACAGCAAGAGACCCAGTACTTC.

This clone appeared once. CDR3 amino acids: CATSRDRGYFYEQYF. Here the CDR3 DNA reads TGTGCCACCAGCAGAGATCGGGGGTATTTCTACGAGCAGTACTTC. The chain is built from TRBV15 and TRBJ2-7; tentatively, D is TRBD2 (6 bases). V shed 0 bases and J shed 3 bases, with 12 bases lying between them. Germline lookup yields CDR1 LNHNV and CDR2 YYDKDF (reference sequence). This CDR3 is built from 15 residues. The entire variable domain, with the rest obtained from reference TRBV15 and TRBJ2-7, is as follows: DAMVIQNPRYQVTQFGKPVTLSCSQTLNHNVMYWYQQKSSQAPKLLFHYYDKDFNNEADTPDNFQSRRPNTSFCFLDIRSPGLGDTAMYLCATSRDRGYFYEQYFGPGTRLTVT.

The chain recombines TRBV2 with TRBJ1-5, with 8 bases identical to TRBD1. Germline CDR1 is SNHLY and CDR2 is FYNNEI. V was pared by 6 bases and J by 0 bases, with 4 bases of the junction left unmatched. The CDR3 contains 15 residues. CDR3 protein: CASRRQGYSNQPQHF. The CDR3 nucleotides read TGTGCCAGCAGGAGACAGGGGTATAGCAATCAGCCCCAGCATTTT.

The CDR3 sequence is CARRGTGGSEKLFF. CDR3 DNA sequence: TGCGCCAGGAGAGGGACAGGGGGCAGTGAAAAACTGTTTTTT. The J gene is TRBJ1-4, the V gene TRBV10-1; 12 bases are a match to TRBD1. The junction had 6 bases not matched to a gene; V was cut back by 9 bases and J by 7 bases. CDR3 size: 14 residues. The germline V gene encodes CDR1 WNHNN and CDR2 SYGVQD (reference sequence).

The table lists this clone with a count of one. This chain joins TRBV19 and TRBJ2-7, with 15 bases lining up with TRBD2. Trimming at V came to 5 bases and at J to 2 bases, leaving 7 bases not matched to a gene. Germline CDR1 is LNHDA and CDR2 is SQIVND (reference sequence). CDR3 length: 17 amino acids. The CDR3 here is CASSSGTSGRSPYEQYF. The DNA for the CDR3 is TGTGCCAGTAGTTCCGGGACTAGCGGGAGGTCCCCCTACGAGCAGTACTTC.

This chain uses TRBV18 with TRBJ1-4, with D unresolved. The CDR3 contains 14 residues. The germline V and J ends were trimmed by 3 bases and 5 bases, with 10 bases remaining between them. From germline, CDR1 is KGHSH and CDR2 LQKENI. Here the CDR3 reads CASSPKQANEKLFF. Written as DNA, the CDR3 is TGTGCCAGCTCACCTAAACAAGCGAATGAAAAACTGTTTTTT.

CDR3 DNA: TGTGCCAGCAACCAGGGGACATATAGCAATCAGCCCCAGCATTTT. As protein: CASNQGTYSNQPQHF. The V gene is TRBV2, the J gene TRBJ1-5, with a tentative D call TRBD1 (6 bases). Looked up from germline, CDR1 is SNHLY and CDR2 is FYNNEI. V was clipped by 7 bases and J by 0 bases, with 13 bases between them. This CDR3 has 15 amino acids.

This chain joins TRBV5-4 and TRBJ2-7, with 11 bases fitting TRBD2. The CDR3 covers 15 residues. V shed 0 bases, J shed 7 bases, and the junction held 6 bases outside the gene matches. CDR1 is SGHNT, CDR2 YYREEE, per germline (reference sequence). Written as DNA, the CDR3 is TGTGCCAGCAGCTTGGTGACTAGCGGGGAGGGGGAGCAGTACTTC. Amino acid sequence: CASSLVTSGEGEQYF.

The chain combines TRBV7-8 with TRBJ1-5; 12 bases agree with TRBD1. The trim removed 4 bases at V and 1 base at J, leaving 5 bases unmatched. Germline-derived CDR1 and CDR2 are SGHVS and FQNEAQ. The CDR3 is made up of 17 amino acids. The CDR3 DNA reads TGTGCCAGCAGCTCCGGGACAGGGGGCTGGAGCAATCAGCCCCAGCATTTT. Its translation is CASSSGTGGWSNQPQHF.

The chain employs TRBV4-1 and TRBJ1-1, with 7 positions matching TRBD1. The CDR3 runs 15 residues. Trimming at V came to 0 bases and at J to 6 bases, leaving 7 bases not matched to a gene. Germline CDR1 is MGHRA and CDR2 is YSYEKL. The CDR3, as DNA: TGCGCCAGCAGCCAAGAGCCGGACAGGATACCTGAAGCTTTCTTT. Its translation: CASSQEPDRIPEAFF.

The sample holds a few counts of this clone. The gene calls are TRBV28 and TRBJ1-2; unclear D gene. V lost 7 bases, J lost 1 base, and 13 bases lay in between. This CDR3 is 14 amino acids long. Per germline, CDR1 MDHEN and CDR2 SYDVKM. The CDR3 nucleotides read TGTGCCAGCAAGATCCAACATATTAACTATGGCTACACCTTC. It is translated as CASKIQHINYGYTF.

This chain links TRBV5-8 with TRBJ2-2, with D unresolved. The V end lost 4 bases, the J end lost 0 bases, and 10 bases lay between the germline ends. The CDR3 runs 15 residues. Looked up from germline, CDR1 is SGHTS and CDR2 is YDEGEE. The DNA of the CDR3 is TGTGCCAGCAGCCTGAACACCGCGAACACCGGGGAGCTGTTTTTT. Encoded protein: CASSLNTANTGELFF.

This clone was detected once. Written as DNA, the CDR3 is TGCAGCGTCGGCGGGTGGGGCGAGCAGTACTTC. Protein: CSVGGWGEQYF. This chain links TRBV29-1 with TRBJ2-7; tentative D call: TRBD2 (5 bases). The germline V and J ends were trimmed by 6 bases and 6 bases, with 12 bases remaining between them. Germline lookup yields CDR1 SQVTM and CDR2 ANQGSEA. The CDR3 sequence is 11 residues long.

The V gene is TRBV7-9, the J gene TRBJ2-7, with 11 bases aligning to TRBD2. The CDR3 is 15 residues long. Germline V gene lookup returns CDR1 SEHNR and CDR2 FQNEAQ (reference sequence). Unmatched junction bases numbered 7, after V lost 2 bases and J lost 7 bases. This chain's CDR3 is CASSLSVAGGREQYF. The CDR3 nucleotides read TGTGCCAGCAGCTTATCCGTAGCGGGAGGGAGGGAGCAGTACTTC.

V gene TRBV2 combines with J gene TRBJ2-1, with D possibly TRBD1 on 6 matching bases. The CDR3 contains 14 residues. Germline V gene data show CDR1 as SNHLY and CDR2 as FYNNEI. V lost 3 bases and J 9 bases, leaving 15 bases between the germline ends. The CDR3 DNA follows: TGTGCCAGCAGTGAGTCCAGGGGTCTAGGTGAGCAGTTCTTC. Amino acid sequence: CASSESRGLGEQFF.

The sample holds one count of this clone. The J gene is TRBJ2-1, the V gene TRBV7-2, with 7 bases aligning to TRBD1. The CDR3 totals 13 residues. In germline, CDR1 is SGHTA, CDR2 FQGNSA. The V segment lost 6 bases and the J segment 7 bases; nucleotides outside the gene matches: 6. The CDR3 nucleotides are TGTGCCAGCAGTCCACAGGGGAGTAATGAGCAGTTCTTC. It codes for CASSPQGSNEQFF.

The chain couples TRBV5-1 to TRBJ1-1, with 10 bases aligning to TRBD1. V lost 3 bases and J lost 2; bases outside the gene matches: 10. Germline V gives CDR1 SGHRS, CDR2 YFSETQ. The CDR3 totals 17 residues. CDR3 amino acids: CASSSPHGQGGNTEAFF. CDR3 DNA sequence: TGCGCCAGCAGCTCGCCACATGGACAGGGGGGAAACACTGAAGCTTTCTTT.

This CDR3 reads CATSRAAVNTEAFF. The CDR3 DNA follows: TGTGCCACCAGCAGAGCGGCGGTGAACACTGAAGCTTTCTTT. The rearrangement joins TRBV15 to TRBJ1-1; no reliable D call. Germline values: CDR1 LNHNV, CDR2 YYDKDF (reference sequence). V lost 1 base, J lost 0 bases, and 6 bases lay in between. The CDR3 is 14 residues long.

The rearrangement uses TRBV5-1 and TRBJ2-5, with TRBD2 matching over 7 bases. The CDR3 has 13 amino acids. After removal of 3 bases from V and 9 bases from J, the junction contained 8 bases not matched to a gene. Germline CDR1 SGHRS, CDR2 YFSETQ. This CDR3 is CASSSPEREAQYF. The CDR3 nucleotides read TGCGCCAGCAGCTCGCCGGAACGGGAGGCCCAGTACTTC.

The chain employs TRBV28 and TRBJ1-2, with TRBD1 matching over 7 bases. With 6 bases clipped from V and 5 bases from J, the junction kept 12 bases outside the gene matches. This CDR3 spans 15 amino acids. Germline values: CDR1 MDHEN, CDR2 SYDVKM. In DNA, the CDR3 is TGTGCCAGCAGAGACAATCCCGGGACAGAGTATGGCTACACCTTC. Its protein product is CASRDNPGTEYGYTF.

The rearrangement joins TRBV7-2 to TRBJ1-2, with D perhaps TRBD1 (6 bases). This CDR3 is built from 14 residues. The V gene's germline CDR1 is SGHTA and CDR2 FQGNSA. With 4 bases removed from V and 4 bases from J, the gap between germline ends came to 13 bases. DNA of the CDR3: TGTGCCAGCAGCTCTCAGGGGATGGGCTATGGCTACACCTTC. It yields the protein CASSSQGMGYGYTF.